Sequencing of this T cell receptor beta chain was carried out in a study of control samples from healthy donors and cancer patients. The data were produced by immunoSEQ multiplex PCR, yet TCRdb's version contains in-frame clones alone and is incomplete. Altogether over 50,000 clones are present, about four fifths being singletons, with the ten largest covering around 10%. The germline V gene encodes CDR1 SGHDT and CDR2 YYEEEE. The CDR3 totals 16 residues. The germline V and J ends were trimmed by 4 bases and 5 bases, with 18 bases remaining between them. This chain uses TRBV5-6 with TRBJ2-2; maybe TRBD1 (8 bases). Sequencing was done on a sample of blood. This clonotype was sampled from a man aged 70 or older in good health. CDR3 protein: CASSPPHRGGTGELFF. CDR3 DNA: TGTGCCAGCAGCCCACCGCACAGGGGGGGGACCGGGGAGCTGTTTTTT.